This TCR beta chain was profiled in a study of radiation and T cells in renal cell carcinoma. Turning to the study itself: Nephrectomy followed 15 Gy stereotactic body radiation by 4 weeks.

Some clones are missing from TCRdb's copy, which holds only in-frame ones; the method was immunoSEQ multiplex PCR. The sample holds roughly 130,000 clones, 88% seen once. Trimming shortened V by 0 bases and J by 7 bases, and 9 bases separated the two germline ends. The CDR3 loop spans 14 amino acids. Germline V lookup: CDR1 SGHTA, CDR2 FQGNSA. A note on this clone: Its cognate antigen is unknown.

Whole-study findings and limits: Without pretreatment biopsies, baseline tumor clonotype presence was undetermined. From baseline, blood top tumor clonotypes peaked at 2 weeks post-radiation.

The time point: blood 2 weeks post-SBRT. Treatment denoted: 15 Gy SBRT to primary tumor, nephrectomy 4 weeks later. Radiation-treated patients gave blood at baseline, week 2 and week 4. Sequenced here: blood, sampled from a patient whose treatment included radiotherapy and nephrectomy. This chain connects TRBV7-2 to TRBJ2-2, with D uncertain. The clonotype originates from a woman aged 70-85 years with renal cell carcinoma. As DNA, the CDR3 is TGTGCCAGCAGCTTAGCGCTAATTGGCGGGGAGCTGTTTTTT. Protein sequence: CASSLALIGGELFF.